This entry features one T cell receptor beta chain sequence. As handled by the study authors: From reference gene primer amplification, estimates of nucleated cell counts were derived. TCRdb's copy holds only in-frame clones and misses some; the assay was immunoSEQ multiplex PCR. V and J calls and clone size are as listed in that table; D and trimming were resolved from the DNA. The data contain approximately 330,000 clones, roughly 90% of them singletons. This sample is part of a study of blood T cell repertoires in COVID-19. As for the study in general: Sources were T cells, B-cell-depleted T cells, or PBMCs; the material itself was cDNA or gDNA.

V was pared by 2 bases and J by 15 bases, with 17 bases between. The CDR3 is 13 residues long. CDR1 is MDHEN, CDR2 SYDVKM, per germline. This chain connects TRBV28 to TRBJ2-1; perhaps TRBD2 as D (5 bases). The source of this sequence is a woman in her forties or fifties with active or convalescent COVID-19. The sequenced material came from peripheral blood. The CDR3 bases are TGTGCCAGCAGTTTAGAGGCCCTCGGACTTCTGTTCTTC. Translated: CASSLEALGLLFF.